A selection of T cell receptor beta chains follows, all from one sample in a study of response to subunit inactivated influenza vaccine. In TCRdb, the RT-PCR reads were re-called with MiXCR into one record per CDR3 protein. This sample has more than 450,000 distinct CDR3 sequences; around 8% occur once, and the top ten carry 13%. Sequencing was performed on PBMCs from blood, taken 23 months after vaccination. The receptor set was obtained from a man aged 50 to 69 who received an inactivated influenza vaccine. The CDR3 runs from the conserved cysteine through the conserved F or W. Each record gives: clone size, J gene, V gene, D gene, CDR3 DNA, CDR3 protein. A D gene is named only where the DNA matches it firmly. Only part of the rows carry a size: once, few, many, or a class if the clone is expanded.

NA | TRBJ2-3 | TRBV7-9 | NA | TGTGCCAGCAGCTCAGACCGGGGCTTTAGCACAGATACGCAGTATTTT | CASSSDRGFSTDTQYF
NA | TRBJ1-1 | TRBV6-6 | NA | TGTGCCAGCAGGAGCAGCGTTAACACTGAAGCTTTCTTT | CASRSSVNTEAFF
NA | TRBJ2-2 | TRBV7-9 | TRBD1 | TGTGCCAGCAGCTTAGGAGACAGGGGGAAGACCGGGGAGCTGTTTTTT | CASSLGDRGKTGELFF
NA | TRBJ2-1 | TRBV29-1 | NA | TGCAGCGTTTGGAGAGTTCACTACAATGAGCAGTTCTTC | CSVWRVHYNEQFF
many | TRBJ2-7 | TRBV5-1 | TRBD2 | TGCGCCAGCAGCTTGGGTAGCGGGAGGGCCTACGAGCAGTACTTC | CASSLGSGRAYEQYF
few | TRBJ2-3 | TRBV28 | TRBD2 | TGTGCCAGCAGTTTCTGGCGGGGGACCGTAGATACGCAGTATTTT | CASSFWRGTVDTQYF
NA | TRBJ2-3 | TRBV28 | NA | TGTGCCAGCACCCGAGGGCTCAGCACAGATACGCAGTATTTT | CASTRGLSTDTQYF
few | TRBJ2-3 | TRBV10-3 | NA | TGTGCCATCAGTGAAATACAGGGAACAGATACGCAGTATTTT | CAISEIQGTDTQYF
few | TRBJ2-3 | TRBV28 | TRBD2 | TGTGCCAGCAGTTTATTCGGGCTAGCGGGGACAGATACGCAGTATTTT | CASSLFGLAGTDTQYF
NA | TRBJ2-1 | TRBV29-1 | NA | TGCAGCGTTGGCCTAGGGGAAAACCAAGGCTACAATGAGCAGTTCTTC | CSVGLGENQGYNEQFF
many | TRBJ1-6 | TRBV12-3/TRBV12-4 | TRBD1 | TGTGCCAGCAGTTTTGGGACAGGCGCCTGGGGTTCACCCCTCCACTTT | CASSFGTGAWGSPLHF
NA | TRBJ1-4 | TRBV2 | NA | TGTGCCAGCACCCAGTATGAAAAACTGTTTTTT | CASTQYEKLFF